The rows below give T cell receptor beta chains drawn from one sample of a study of shared clonotypes between healthy human individuals. This table comes from immunoSEQ multiplex PCR, and its TCRdb copy is limited to in-frame clones, with some not included. The sample yields about 990,000 clones, about 80% seen once. The material sequenced was memory CD4+ T cells from PBMCs. The receptors shown here come from a man aged 18 to 30 in good health. Some clones in this sample may be carry-over from other donors' samples. CDR3s include the opening cysteine and the closing phenylalanine or tryptophan. Fields, in order: J gene, D gene, V gene, clone size, CDR3 DNA, CDR3 protein. The D gene is left open where the match is weak. The listing skips clone size in some rows; elsewhere it reads once, few, many or a size class.

>TRBJ2-7|.|TRBV28|.
TGTGCCAGCAGTTTAAAACGGTACGGCAGGGCGGTCGAGCAGTACTTC
CASSLKRYGRAVEQYF
>TRBJ2-7|.|TRBV28|.
TGTGCCAGCAGTTTAGGGAATGGCGAGCAGTACTTC
CASSLGNGEQYF
>TRBJ2-3|.|TRBV11-3|once
TGTGCCAGCAGCTACACCCGTTCAGGGGCCCCGCAGTATTTT
CASSYTRSGAPQYF
>TRBJ2-1|TRBD1|TRBV6-6|.
TGTGCCAGCACCCGGACAGGGAATGGTAATGAGCAGTTCTTC
CASTRTGNGNEQFF
>TRBJ2-7|.|TRBV19|.
TGTGCCAGTGCAATGGGGGGCCCCTACGAGCAGTACTTC
CASAMGGPYEQYF
>TRBJ2-2|TRBD1|TRBV7-8|.
TGTGCCAGCAGCCCCACAGGGGGCCTAGACACCGGGGAGCTGTTTTTT
CASSPTGGLDTGELFF
>TRBJ1-1|.|TRBV5-1|.
TGCGCCAGCAGCTTGGATCCGGGTAAGGACACTGAAGCTTTCTTT
CASSLDPGKDTEAFF
>TRBJ1-2|.|TRBV5-4|.
TGTGCCAGCAGCCCGAGGGCGGAGCCATTATATGGCTACACCTTC
CASSPRAEPLYGYTF
>TRBJ2-3|TRBD2|TRBV28|once
TGTGCCAGTCACAGAGGGAGGGCTTTGAATACGCAGTATTTT
CASHRGRALNTQYF
>TRBJ2-5|.|TRBV30|few
TGTGCCTGGAGTGTGGGGAGACAAGAGACCCAGTACTTC
CAWSVGRQETQYF
>TRBJ2-7|.|TRBV7-9|.
TGTGCCAGCTGGCACTCCTACGAGCAGTACTTC
CASWHSYEQYF
>TRBJ2-3|TRBD2|TRBV7-3|.
TGTGCCAGCAGCTTAGGGACTAGCGGGAGGGGAGATACGCAGTATTTT
CASSLGTSGRGDTQYF
>TRBJ2-5|TRBD2|TRBV28|.
TGTGCCAGCAGTTCGCCGGGACTAGCCATGAACTTC
CASSSPGLAMNF
>TRBJ2-1|TRBD2|TRBV27|.
TGTGCCAGCACCGAACTAGCGGGAGTGGCGTATAATGAGCAGTTCTTC
CASTELAGVAYNEQFF
>TRBJ1-2|.|TRBV18|.
TGTGCCAGCTCGAGTAACAACTATGGCTACACCTTC
CASSSNNYGYTF
>TRBJ1-1|.|TRBV5-1|.
TGCGCCAGCCCCGTCGGGGGGGCGGAAAACACTGAAGCTTTCTTT
CASPVGGAENTEAFF
>TRBJ2-3|.|TRBV29-1|.
TGCAGCGTTGAAGATCGCCTGGAGAGCACAGATACGCAGTATTTT
CSVEDRLESTDTQYF
>TRBJ2-1|TRBD2|TRBV2|once
TGTGCCAGCAGGGGAACCGGGACTAGTTACTACAATGAGCAGTTCTTC
CASRGTGTSYYNEQFF
>TRBJ2-2|.|TRBV5-1|.
TGCGCCAGCTCCTTAATTGCCGGGCCGAACACCGGGGAGCTGTTTTTT
CASSLIAGPNTGELFF
>TRBJ1-1|.|TRBV4-2|few
TGTGCCAGCAGCCAAGACCGCTCAGAAGCTTTCTTT
CASSQDRSEAFF
>TRBJ2-3|TRBD2|TRBV4-1|few
TGCGCCAGCAGCCAAGATTGGAGCGGGGGCAGCACAGATACGCAGTATTTT
CASSQDWSGGSTDTQYF
>TRBJ1-4|TRBD1|TRBV25-1|.
TGTGCCAGCAGTGACCCCAGGGGGCGGGGGGAAAAACTGTTTTTT
CASSDPRGRGEKLFF
>TRBJ1-5|.|TRBV19|once
TGTGCCAGTAGTAGGGATGCCGGGACACGACATCAGCCCCAGCATTTT
CASSRDAGTRHQPQHF
>TRBJ2-7|.|TRBV5-1|.
TGCGCCAGCAGCGGAAGGGACGGAGGCTACGAGCAGTACTTC
CASSGRDGGYEQYF
>TRBJ2-5|TRBD2|TRBV11-3|once
TGTGCCAGCAGCCAGTCCGCGGGAGTTGGGACCCAGTACTTC
CASSQSAGVGTQYF
>TRBJ1-2|.|TRBV28|few
TGTGCCAGCAGTAGGGGGAGTGGCTACACCTTC
CASSRGSGYTF
>TRBJ2-7|TRBD1|TRBV15|.
TGTGCCACCAGCAGGCAACAGGGGGCGGCCTACGAGCAGTACTTC
CATSRQQGAAYEQYF
>TRBJ2-3|.|TRBV12-1|few
TGTGCCAGCAGCTCCCCCCCGGGACTAGCGGGAGCAGCAGATACGCAGTATTTT
CASSSPPGLAGAADTQYF
>TRBJ2-7|.|TRBV6-1|.
TGTGCCAGCAGTGATAGGGGGGAGCAGTACTTC
CASSDRGEQYF
>TRBJ2-1|.|TRBV19|.
TGTGCCAGTAGTATCCGGGGAGCAAGTAATGAGCAGTTCTTC
CASSIRGASNEQFF
>TRBJ1-2|.|TRBV28|.
TGTGCCAGCAGTTTAGAACGGGGGCTCTATGGCTACACCTTC
CASSLERGLYGYTF
>TRBJ1-5|.|TRBV5-4|few
TGTGCCAGCAGCCTGGCAGGGACCAATCAGCCCCAGCATTTT
CASSLAGTNQPQHF
>TRBJ2-5|TRBD1|TRBV7-9|.
TGTGCCAGCAGCTTGGGGACAGCTAGTCGAGAGACCCAGTACTTC
CASSLGTASRETQYF
>TRBJ1-3|.|TRBV5-5|many
TGTGCCAGCAGCTCCTCCGACACCAGCTCTGGAAACACCATATATTTT
CASSSSDTSSGNTIYF
>TRBJ1-5|.|TRBV6-6|few
TGTGCCAGCAGCCTTGTGGAGCTCAATCAGCCCCAGCATTTT
CASSLVELNQPQHF
>TRBJ2-5|.|TRBV4-1|.
TGCGCCAGCAGCCAAGAGAGGACTGGAGAGACCCAGTACTTC
CASSQERTGETQYF
>TRBJ1-1|TRBD1|TRBV28|.
TGTGCCAGCAGTTCAGGGGGAACTGAAGCTTTCTTT
CASSSGGTEAFF
>TRBJ2-3|TRBD2|TRBV7-2|.
TGTGCCAGCAGCCGGCGAGCGGGAGGGGGAACAGATACGCAGTATTTT
CASSRRAGGGTDTQYF
>TRBJ2-4|TRBD2|TRBV5-4|once
TGTGCCAGCAGCCCGACCGGGACTACCCGAAACATTCAGTACTTC
CASSPTGTTRNIQYF
>TRBJ1-5|.|TRBV7-8|.
TGTGCCAGCAGCTCACAGCATAGCAATCAGCCCCAGCATTTT
CASSSQHSNQPQHF
>TRBJ2-5|.|TRBV5-8|.
TGTGCCAGCAGCTTCTCCTGGCGGCAAGAGACCCAGTACTTC
CASSFSWRQETQYF
>TRBJ2-3|TRBD1|TRBV7-2|.
TGTGCCAGCAGTTTGGCCTTCGGACAGGGGGCCGCAGATACGCAGTATTTT
CASSLAFGQGAADTQYF
>TRBJ1-2|.|TRBV5-1|.
TGCGCCAGCAGCCTTTTCCGGGGCCTTGGAGGCTACACCTTC
CASSLFRGLGGYTF
>TRBJ2-1|TRBD2|TRBV6-1|.
TGTGCCAGCAACCCCCGGGAGGGCCGGTGGAATGAGCAGTTCTTC
CASNPREGRWNEQFF
>TRBJ2-1|.|TRBV7-2|.
TGTGCCAGCAGCTTACTCGGGGTGAGGCATGAGCAGTTCTTC
CASSLLGVRHEQFF
>TRBJ2-7|.|TRBV28|.
TGTGCCAGCAGTTTGAGGTTCTCCTACGAGCAGTACTTC
CASSLRFSYEQYF
>TRBJ2-2|TRBD1|TRBV5-1|.
TGCGCCAGCAGACCTGGACAGGGGGCAACCGGGGAGCTGTTTTTT
CASRPGQGATGELFF